This T cell receptor beta chain was captured by sequencing in a study of OX40 agonist ivuxolimab in advanced cancers. Regarding the study as a whole: CD4+ T cells averaged fewer expanded clones than CD8+ T cells.

V trimming: 6 bases; J trimming: 6 bases; junction bases outside the gene matches: 10. Germline V gives CDR1 KGHSH, CDR2 LQKENI. The CDR3 loop spans 16 amino acids. Produced via immunoSEQ multiplex PCR; TCRdb's table is partial and in-frame only. The table lists 77,000 or so clones, 90% to 95% of them singletons. Comments on this clone: The target antigen is unknown.

The receptor was derived from an adult with an advanced solid tumor such as melanoma, head and neck, liver or kidney cancer. V and J are TRBV18 and TRBJ1-4; 10 nucleotides agree with TRBD1. The source material was CD4+ or CD8+ T cells sorted from blood, sampled in a trial of the OX40 agonist ivuxolimab. The CDR3: CASSDLTGGADEKLFF. The CDR3 nucleotides are TGTGCCAGCTCTGATTTGACAGGGGGCGCGGATGAAAAACTGTTTTTT.